These 6 T cell receptor beta chains came from one sample sequenced in a study of blood T cells in healthy people across ages. With a J-beta primer mix and a sample-barcoded 5' primer, a second PCR ran roughly 6 to 12 cycles. One entry per CDR3 protein results from TCRdb running MiXCR on the 5' RACE reads. The sample lists about 1.1 million distinct CDR3 sequences; around two fifths were seen once. Sequencing used blood. The receptors originated from a man younger than 35 in good health.

The V gene is TRBV28, the J gene TRBJ2-1; D gene unclear. CDR1 and CDR2 (germline): MDHEN, SYDVKM. Trimming removed 3 bases at V and 3 bases at J, with 9 bases between. The CDR3 sequence is 14 residues long. The CDR3 nucleotides read TGTGCCAGCAGTTTTCGGCAGTTCTACAATGAGCAGTTCTTC. It encodes CASSFRQFYNEQFF.

The rearrangement links TRBV12-3 or TRBV12-4 to TRBJ1-1; D is unclear. The V and J ends lost 6 bases and 11 bases respectively, with 25 bases between them. The CDR3 sequence is 15 residues long. CDR3 DNA: TGTGCCAGCAGAGTATCCGGGAGTACGTCCCTTGGGGCTTTCTTT. Translating it yields CASRVSGSTSLGAFF.

The genes are TRBV29-1 and TRBJ1-1; 7 bases match TRBD1. CDR3 length: 14 residues. V was pared by 7 bases and J by 5 bases, with 13 bases of the junction left unmatched. Germline V lookup: CDR1 SQVTM, CDR2 ANQGSEA. CDR3 nucleotide sequence: TGCAGCGGAGAAACAGGGGCTGGGGGAACTGAAGCTTTCTTT. Translation gives CSGETGAGGTEAFF.

The table lists this clonotype with a few counts. V and J are TRBV5-1 and TRBJ2-1; D unresolved. V was pared by 3 bases and J by 0 bases, with 13 bases between. The germline V gene has CDR1 SGHRS and CDR2 YFSETQ. This CDR3 is 16 amino acids long. CDR3 DNA sequence: TGCGCCAGCAGCTCCCTGGGCGGTACCTCCTACAATGAGCAGTTCTTC. It yields the protein CASSSLGGTSYNEQFF.

This clonotype has more than one count but fewer than ten. The gene calls are TRBV9 and TRBJ1-6; TRBD1 might be the D (6 bases). Trimming stripped 0 bases from V and 8 bases from J, with 9 bases between. Per germline, CDR1 SGDLS and CDR2 YYNGEE. This CDR3 is built from 14 residues. CDR3 bases: TGTGCCAGCAGCGTAGCCAGGGGTGATTCACCCCTCCACTTT. Protein: CASSVARGDSPLHF.

Only a few counts were recorded for this clonotype. This chain joins TRBV5-1 and TRBJ1-2; unclear D gene. Trimming left V 3 bases short and J 6 bases short, with 15 bases between. The germline V gene encodes CDR1 SGHRS and CDR2 YFSETQ. The CDR3 is made up of 14 amino acids. CDR3 in DNA: TGCGCCAGCAGCTCGGCTTCGGGTCGGAATGGCTACACCTTC. Residues: CASSSASGRNGYTF.